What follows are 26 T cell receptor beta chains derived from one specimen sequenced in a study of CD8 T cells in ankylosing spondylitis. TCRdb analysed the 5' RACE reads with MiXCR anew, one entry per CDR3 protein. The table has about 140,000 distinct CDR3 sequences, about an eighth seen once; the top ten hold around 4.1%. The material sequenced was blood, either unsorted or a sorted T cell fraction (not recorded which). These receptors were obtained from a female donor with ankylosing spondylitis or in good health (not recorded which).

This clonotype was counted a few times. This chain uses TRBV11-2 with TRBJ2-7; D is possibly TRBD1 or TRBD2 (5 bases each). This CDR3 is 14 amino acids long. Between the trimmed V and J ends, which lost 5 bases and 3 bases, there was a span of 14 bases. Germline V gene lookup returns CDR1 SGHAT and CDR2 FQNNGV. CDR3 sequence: CASSVRDGYYEQYF. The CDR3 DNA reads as TGTGCCAGCAGCGTCCGGGACGGATACTACGAGCAGTACTTC.

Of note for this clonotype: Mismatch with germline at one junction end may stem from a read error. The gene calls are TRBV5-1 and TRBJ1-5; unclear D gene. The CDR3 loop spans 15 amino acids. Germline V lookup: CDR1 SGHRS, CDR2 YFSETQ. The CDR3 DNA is TGCGCCAACAGCTTGTCCGGAGATAGCAATCAGCCCCAGCATTTT. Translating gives CANSLSGDSNQPQHF.

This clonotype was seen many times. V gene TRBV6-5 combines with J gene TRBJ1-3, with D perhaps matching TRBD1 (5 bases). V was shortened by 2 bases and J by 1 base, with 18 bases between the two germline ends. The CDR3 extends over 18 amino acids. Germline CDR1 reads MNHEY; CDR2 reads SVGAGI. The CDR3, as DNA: TGTGCCAGCAGTTACCCCCCGGGTCTGGGACTTTCTGGAAACACCATATATTTT. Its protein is CASSYPPGLGLSGNTIYF.

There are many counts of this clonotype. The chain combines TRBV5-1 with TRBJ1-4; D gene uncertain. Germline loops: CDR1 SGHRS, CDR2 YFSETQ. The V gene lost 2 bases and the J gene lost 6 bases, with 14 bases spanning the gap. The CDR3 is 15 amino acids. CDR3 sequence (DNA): TGCGCCAGCAGCTTCGGACTCAACGCGGATGAAAAACTGTTTTTT. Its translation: CASSFGLNADEKLFF.

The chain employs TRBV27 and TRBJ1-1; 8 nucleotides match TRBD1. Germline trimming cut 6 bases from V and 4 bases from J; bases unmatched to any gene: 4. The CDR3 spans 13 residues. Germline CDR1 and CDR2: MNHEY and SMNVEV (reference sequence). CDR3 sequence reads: CASRDTGGTEAFF. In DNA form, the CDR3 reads TGTGCCAGCAGAGACACAGGGGGCACTGAAGCTTTCTTT.

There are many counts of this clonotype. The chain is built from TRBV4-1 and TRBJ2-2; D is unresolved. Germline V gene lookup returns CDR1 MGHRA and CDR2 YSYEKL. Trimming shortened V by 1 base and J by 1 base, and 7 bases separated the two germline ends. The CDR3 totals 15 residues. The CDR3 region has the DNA TGCGCCAGCAGCCAAGGTTTATTGAACACCGGGGAGCTGTTTTTT. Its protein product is CASSQGLLNTGELFF.

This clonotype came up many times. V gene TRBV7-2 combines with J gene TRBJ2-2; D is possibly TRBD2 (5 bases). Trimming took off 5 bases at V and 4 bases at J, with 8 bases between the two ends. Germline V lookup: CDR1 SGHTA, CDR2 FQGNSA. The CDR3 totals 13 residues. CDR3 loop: CASSETSTGELFF. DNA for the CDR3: TGTGCCAGCAGCGAAACTAGCACCGGGGAGCTGTTTTTT. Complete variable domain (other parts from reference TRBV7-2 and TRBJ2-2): GAGVSQSPSNKVTEKGKDVELRCDPISGHTALYWYRQSLGQGLEFLIYFQGNSAPDKSGLPSDRFSAERTGGSVSTLTIQRTQQEDSAVYLCASSETSTGELFFGEGSRLTVL.

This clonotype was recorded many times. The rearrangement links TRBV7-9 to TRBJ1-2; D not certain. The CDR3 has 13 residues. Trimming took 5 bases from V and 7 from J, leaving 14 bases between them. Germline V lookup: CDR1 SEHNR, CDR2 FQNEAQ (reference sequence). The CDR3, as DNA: TGTGCCAGCAGCGCCACCCTTGGTGGTGGCTACACCTTC. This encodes CASSATLGGGYTF.

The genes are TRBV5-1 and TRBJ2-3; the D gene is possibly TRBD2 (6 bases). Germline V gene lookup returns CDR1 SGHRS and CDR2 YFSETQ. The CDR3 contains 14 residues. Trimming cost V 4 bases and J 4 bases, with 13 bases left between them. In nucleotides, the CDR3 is TGCGCCAGCAGCATCGGGAGAGAGTCAGATACGCAGTATTTT. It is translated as CASSIGRESDTQYF.

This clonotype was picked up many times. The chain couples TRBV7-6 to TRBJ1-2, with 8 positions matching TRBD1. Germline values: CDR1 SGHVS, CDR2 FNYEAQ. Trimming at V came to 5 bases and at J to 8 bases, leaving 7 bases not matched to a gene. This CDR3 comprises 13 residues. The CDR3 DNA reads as TGTGCCAGCAGCCTCGGACAGGGCGCAGGCTACACCTTC. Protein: CASSLGQGAGYTF. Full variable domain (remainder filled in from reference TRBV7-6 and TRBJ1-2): GAGVSQSPRYKVTKRGQDVALRCDPISGHVSLYWYRQALGQGPEFLTYFNYEAQQDKSGLPNDRFSAERPEGSISTLTIQRTEQRDSAMYRCASSLGQGAGYTFGSGTRLTVV.

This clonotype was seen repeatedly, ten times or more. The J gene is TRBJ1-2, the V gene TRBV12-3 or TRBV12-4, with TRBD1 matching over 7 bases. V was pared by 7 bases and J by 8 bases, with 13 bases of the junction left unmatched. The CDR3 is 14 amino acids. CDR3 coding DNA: TGTGCCAGCACCTATGACAGCCCAGGGGGAGGCTACACCTTC. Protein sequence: CASTYDSPGGGYTF.

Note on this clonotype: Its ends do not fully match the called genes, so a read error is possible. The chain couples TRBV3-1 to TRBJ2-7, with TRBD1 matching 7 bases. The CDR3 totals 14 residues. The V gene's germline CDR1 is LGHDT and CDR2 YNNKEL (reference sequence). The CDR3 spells CASSQQTGLGEPYF. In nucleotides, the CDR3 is TGTGCCAGCAGCCAACAGACAGGGTTGGGAGAGCCGTACTTC.

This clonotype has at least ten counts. The CDR3 is CASSSIGLAGNEQFF. CDR3 bases: TGCGCCAGCAGCTCTATAGGACTAGCGGGTAATGAGCAGTTCTTC. This chain uses TRBV5-1 with TRBJ2-1; 11 nucleotides line up with TRBD2. Germline CDR1 reads SGHRS; CDR2 reads YFSETQ. CDR3 length equals 15 residues. The J segment lost 7 bases and the V segment lost 3 bases, leaving 6 bases of the junction unmatched.

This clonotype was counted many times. The CDR3 protein is CASSMDGFRTPYNEQFF. In DNA, the CDR3 is TGCGCCAGCAGCATGGACGGATTTCGTACACCCTACAATGAGCAGTTCTTC. The chain employs TRBV5-1 and TRBJ2-1; D uncertain. From germline, CDR1 is SGHRS and CDR2 YFSETQ. This CDR3 has 17 amino acids. V dropped 4 bases and J dropped 2 bases, with 19 bases sitting between them.

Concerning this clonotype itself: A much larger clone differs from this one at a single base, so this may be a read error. The CDR3 DNA follows: TGTACCAGCAGCTTAGGCCCCTACGAGCAGTACTTC. Protein sequence: CTSSLGPYEQYF. The rearrangement links TRBV7-2 to TRBJ2-7; D remains unclear. The CDR3 consists of 12 residues. Germline CDR1 is SGHTA and CDR2 is FQGNSA. V shed 1 base and J shed 2 bases, with 3 bases lying between them.

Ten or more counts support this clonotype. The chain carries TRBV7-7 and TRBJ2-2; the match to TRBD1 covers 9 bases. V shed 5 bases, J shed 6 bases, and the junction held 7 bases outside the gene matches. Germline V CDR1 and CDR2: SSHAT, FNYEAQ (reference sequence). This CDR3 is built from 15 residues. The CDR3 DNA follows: TGTGCCAGCAGCAGCGGACAGGGGTTTGCCGGGGAGCTGTTTTTT. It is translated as CASSSGQGFAGELFF.

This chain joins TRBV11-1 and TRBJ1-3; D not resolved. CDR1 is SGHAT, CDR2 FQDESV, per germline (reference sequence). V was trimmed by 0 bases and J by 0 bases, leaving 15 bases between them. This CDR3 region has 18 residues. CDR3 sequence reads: CASSLAARKIGSGNTIYF. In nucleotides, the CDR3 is TGTGCCAGCAGCTTAGCGGCTCGAAAAATCGGCTCTGGAAACACCATATATTTT.

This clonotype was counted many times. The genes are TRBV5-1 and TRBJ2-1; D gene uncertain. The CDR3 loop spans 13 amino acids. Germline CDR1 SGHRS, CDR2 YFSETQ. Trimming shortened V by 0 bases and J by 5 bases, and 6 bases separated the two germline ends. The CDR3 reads CASSLDYHNEQFF. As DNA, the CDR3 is TGCGCCAGCAGCTTGGACTATCACAATGAGCAGTTCTTC.

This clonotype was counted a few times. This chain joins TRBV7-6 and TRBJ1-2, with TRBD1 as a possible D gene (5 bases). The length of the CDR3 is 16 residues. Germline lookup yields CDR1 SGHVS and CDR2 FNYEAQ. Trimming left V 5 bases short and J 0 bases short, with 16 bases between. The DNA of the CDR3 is TGTGCCAGCAGCCCCGGGGGTCGGGGAGCTAACTATGGCTACACCTTC. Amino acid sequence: CASSPGGRGANYGYTF.

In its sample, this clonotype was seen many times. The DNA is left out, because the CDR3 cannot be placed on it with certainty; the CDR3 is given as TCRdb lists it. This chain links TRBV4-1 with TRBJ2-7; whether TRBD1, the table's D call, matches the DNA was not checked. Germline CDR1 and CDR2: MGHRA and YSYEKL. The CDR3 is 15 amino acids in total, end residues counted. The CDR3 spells CASSQLHFGRHEQYF.

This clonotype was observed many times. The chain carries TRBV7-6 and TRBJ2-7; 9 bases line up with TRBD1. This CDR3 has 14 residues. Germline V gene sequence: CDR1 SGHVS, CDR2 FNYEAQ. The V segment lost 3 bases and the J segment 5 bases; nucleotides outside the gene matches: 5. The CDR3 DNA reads TGTGCCAGCAGCTTGAGGGACAGGGACCACGAGCAGTACTTC. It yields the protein CASSLRDRDHEQYF.

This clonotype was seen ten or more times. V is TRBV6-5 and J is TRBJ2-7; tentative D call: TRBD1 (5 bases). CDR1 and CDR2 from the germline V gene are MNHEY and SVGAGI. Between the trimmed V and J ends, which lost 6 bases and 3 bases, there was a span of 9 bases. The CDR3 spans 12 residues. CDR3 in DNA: TGTGCCAGCAGAGGACAATACTACGAGCAGTACTTC. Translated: CASRGQYYEQYF.

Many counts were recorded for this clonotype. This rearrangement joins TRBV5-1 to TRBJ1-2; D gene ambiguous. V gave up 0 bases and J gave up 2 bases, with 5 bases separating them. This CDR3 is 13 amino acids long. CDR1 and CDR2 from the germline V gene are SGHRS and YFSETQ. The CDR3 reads CASSLERNYGYTF. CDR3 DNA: TGCGCCAGCAGCTTGGAGAGGAACTATGGCTACACCTTC. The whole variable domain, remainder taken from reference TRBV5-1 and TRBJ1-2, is KAGVTQTPRYLIKTRGQQVTLSCSPISGHRSVSWYQQTPGQGLQFLFEYFSETQRNKGNFPGRFSGRQFSNSRSEMNVSTLELGDSALYLCASSLERNYGYTFGSGTRLTVV.

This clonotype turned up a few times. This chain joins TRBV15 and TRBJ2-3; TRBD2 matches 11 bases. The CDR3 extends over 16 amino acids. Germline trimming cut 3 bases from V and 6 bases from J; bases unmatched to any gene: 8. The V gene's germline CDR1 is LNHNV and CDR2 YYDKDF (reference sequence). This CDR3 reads CATSRKTSGSGDTQYF. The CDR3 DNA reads TGTGCCACCAGCAGGAAAACTAGCGGGAGTGGTGATACGCAGTATTTT.

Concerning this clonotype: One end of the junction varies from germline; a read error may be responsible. In DNA, the CDR3 is TGCATCGTTGCACAGAGGAACTATGGCTACACCTTC. Translation: CIVAQRNYGYTF. The chain uses TRBV29-1 and TRBJ1-2; D gene unclear. CDR3 length equals 12 residues. CDR1 is SQVTM and CDR2 is ANQGSEA in the germline V gene.

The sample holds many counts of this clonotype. The CDR3 DNA sequence: TGTGCCAGCGAAAAGGGGGACAAAGAGACCCAGTACTTC. Its translation: CASEKGDKETQYF. The chain employs TRBV11-2 and TRBJ2-5; maybe TRBD1 (6 bases). The CDR3 sequence is 13 residues long. CDR1 and CDR2 (germline): SGHAT, FQNNGV. V dropped 8 bases and J dropped 3 bases, with 13 bases sitting between them.